The source of this TCR beta chain is a study of cytomegalovirus exposure and HLA in healthy donors. Points from the study as a whole: Reports indicate that TCR beta sequences accurately predicted the HLA-A and HLA-B alleles of most subjects. Using the classifier, cytomegalovirus status was reportedly diagnosed with high specificity and sensitivity. Most of the CMV-associated TCR beta chains (in a later analysis) appeared to be HLA-restricted. By HLA locus, TCR association rates varied in a later analysis, with DRB1 showing the most and HLA-C the fewest.

The PCR ran on 60 Vbeta and 13 Jbeta primers. Using immunoSEQ multiplex PCR, the repertoire was profiled, and TCRdb retains in-frame clones only, with some absent. The sample yields about 160,000 clones, over 70% seen once. With regard to this clone: The target antigen is unknown.

The CDR3 length is 14 residues. Per germline, CDR1 SEHNR and CDR2 FQNEAQ (reference sequence). Between the trimmed V and J ends, which lost 2 bases and 7 bases, there was a span of 12 bases. The chain carries TRBV7-9 and TRBJ2-1; the D gene is possibly TRBD2 (5 bases). This clonotype was obtained from a man aged 25 to 40 in good health and CMV-seronegative. The sample consisted of PBMCs. The CDR3 DNA is TGTGCCAGCAGCTTAAGCGGCTCTAGGAATGAGCAGTTCTTC. Protein: CASSLSGSRNEQFF.